The source of this T cell receptor (beta chain) is a study of cytomegalovirus exposure and HLA in healthy donors. About this clone itself: Its antigen remains unidentified.

It was with 60 Vbeta and 13 Jbeta primers that the PCR ran. The repertoire was sequenced with immunoSEQ multiplex PCR; TCRdb's copy has only in-frame clones and lacks some. This sample has about 160,000 clones, with roughly 80% found just once. Study-wide points: Later work associated around 18,000 TCR beta sequences with HLA alleles at 0.05 false discovery rate.

The CDR3 has 14 residues. In germline, CDR1 is MNHEY, CDR2 SMNVEV (reference sequence). The junction had 6 bases not matched to a gene; V was cut back by 5 bases and J by 3 bases. This TCR was recovered from a man under 40 in good health and CMV-seropositive. The material sequenced was PBMCs. The chain couples TRBV27 to TRBJ2-7; 8 bases agree with TRBD1. CDR3 loop: CASSPDRDHYEQYF. CDR3 nucleotide sequence: TGTGCCAGCAGTCCGGACAGGGACCACTACGAGCAGTACTTC.